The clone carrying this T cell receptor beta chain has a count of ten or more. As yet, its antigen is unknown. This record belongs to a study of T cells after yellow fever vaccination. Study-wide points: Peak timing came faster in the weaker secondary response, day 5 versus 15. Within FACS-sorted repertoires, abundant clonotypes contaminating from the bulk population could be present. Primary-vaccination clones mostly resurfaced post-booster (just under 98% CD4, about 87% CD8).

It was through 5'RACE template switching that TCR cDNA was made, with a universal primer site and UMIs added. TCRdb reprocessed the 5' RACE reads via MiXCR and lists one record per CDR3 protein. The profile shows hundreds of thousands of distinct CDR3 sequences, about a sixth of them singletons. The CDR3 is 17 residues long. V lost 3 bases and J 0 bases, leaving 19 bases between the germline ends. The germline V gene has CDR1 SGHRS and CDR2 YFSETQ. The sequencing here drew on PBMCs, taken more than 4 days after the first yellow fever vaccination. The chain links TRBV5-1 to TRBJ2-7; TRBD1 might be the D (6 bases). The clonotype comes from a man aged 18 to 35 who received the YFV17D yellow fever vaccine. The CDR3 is CASSSSLGTQSSYEQYF. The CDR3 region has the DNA TGCGCCAGCAGCTCCTCCCTGGGGACACAGAGCTCCTACGAGCAGTACTTC.